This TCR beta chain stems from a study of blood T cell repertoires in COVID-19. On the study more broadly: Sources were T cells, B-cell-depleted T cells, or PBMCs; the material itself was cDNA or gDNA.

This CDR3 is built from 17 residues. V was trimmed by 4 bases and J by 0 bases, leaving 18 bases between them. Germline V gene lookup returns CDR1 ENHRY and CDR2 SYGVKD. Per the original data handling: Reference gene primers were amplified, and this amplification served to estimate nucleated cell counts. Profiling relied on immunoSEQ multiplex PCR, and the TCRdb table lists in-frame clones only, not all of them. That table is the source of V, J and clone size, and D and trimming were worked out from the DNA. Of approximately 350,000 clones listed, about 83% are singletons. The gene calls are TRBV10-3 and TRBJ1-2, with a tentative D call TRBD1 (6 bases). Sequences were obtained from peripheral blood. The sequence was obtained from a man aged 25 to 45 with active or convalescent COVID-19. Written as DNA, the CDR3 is TGTGCCATCAGTGCAGTAACCGGGGGGCCTACTAACTATGGCTACACCTTC. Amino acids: CAISAVTGGPTNYGYTF.